This paragraph covers one TCR beta chain sequence. Which antigen it targets is not known. Base qualities are missing; no much larger clone stands one base away. Donors were healthy HIV-negative adults with no recently reported acute infections or vaccinations. Every donor was a Caucasian adult residing in Nashville, Tennessee, USA. CD8 memory samples combined magnetically selected CD45RO+ cells with CCR7-negative CD45RA+ effector memory (TemRA) cells. Blood was obtained by leukapheresis, after which PBMCs were separated by Ficoll-Histopaque density gradient centrifugation and cryopreserved in liquid nitrogen vapor phase. Analytical flow cytometry was used to check the purity and quantity of each magnetically sorted T cell population. Each sorted fraction had its genomic DNA isolated and then quantified by UV absorbance on a Nanodrop 2000c. This sample was included in a study of shared clonotypes between healthy human individuals (dated by TCRdb to the early 2020s). Looking at the study overall: The cohort included a few men and a couple of women between 18 and 49 years of age. Per donor, three plates each were used for CD4 naive and CD4 memory, two for CD8 naive, and one for CD8 memory. To estimate repertoire size and how much clonotype sharing occurs between individuals, the study deeply sequenced the blood TCR repertoires of five healthy adults. To increase sequencing depth and limit assay-specific biases, different laboratories used diverse techniques to prepare libraries and sequence TCR repertoires. Each donor's leukapheresis produced roughly between roughly 0.85 and 9.5 billion PBMCs.

General study outcomes and caveats: Pairwise subsampling led to the expectation that sequencing depth would affect the degree of clonotype sharing among donors. Because the study included a small number of donors, the genetic and exposure-history diversity represented was limited. Estimated clonotype richness was generally larger for naive than for memory subsets. Sampling was restricted to blood, and TCR repertoires in tissue are likely to differ from TCR repertoires in blood. Compared with non-shared clonotypes, the clonotypes found in all four sorted-subset donors had higher generation probabilities. Sharing across several donors was observed for around 5% of naive CD4, less than 4% of naive CD8, roughly 2.4% of memory CD4, and 0.4% of memory CD8 clonotypes. Incomplete sequencing was indicated by rarefaction of sorted-subset datasets, despite the large sequencing depth.

TCR CDR3 regions were amplified from genomic DNA by multiplex PCR using the deep immunoSEQ assay. Extracted genomic DNA from each cell subset was spread evenly across all wells of several immunoSEQ 96-well plates, with each plate serving as a replicate. For sorted subsets, roughly 200 ng of genomic DNA, equivalent to 25,000 to 30,000 T cell genomes, went into each replicate PCR. The purified libraries were quantified using a Qubit 3.0 fluorometer, sized with a Bioanalyzer 2100, and then quantified again using the KAPA Library Quantification kit. Every immunoSEQ 96-well plate was sequenced on a separate single-read 150-cycle Illumina NextSeq 550 flow cell. On the study's bioinformatics: Because the immunoSEQ output included only junctional sequences and no quality scores, the filtering could not be the same as the filtering used for full-length reads. Sequences were annotated with PyIR, a Python wrapper for IgBLAST v1.9, and V/J genes and CDR3 were assigned using IMGT germline references. Reads with weak V/J assignments (E-value above 1e-6), missing CDR3, stop codons, out-of-frame junctions, or ambiguous translated residues were removed. A V3J clonotype was defined by an identical inferred V gene, J gene, and CDR3 amino acid sequence. Percentage overlap between repertoires was computed as shared unique clonotypes divided by the size of the smaller repertoire. Repertoire richness was assessed with RTK rarefaction, the Chao1 estimator, and Recon v2.1 estimates of unobserved clonotypes. Generation probabilities for all TCRbeta clonotypes obtained by the gDNA method from a handful of donors were computed using OLGA. Not all clones reach the TCRdb copy of this immuneACCESS table, which keeps in-frame sequences only. Checked studies attribute under half of the gap to unresolved V genes and leave the rest unexplained. V, J and clone size are taken as reported in that table, and D and trimming were inferred from the DNA itself. The sample table contains about 110,000 clones; only one count was recorded for roughly two thirds of them. The ten largest make up approximately 24% of the sample.

The CDR3 holds 14 amino acids from the cysteine to the phenylalanine. Of all the DNA, just the CDR3 is kept, 42 bases in frame from base 1. CDR1 and CDR2 (MDHEN, SYDVKM) derive from the germline V gene. Relative to germline, V is 3 bases shorter and J is 8 bases shorter, with 13 bases between their ends. This TCR came from a woman aged 25 to 39 in good health. Sequencing was performed on memory CD8+ T cells sorted from blood. According to the study, the label for this sample's cell subset or site signals: CD45RO+ cells pooled with CCR7-negative TemRA cells. This chain is built from TRBV28 and TRBJ1-4, with a tentative D gene TRBD1 over 6 matching bases. This receptor carries the CDR3 CASSFRRGWEKLFF. Here is the DNA: TGTGCCAGCAGTTTCCGCAGGGGTTGGGAAAAACTGTTTTTT. Here the CDR3 is joined to the reference TRBV28 and TRBJ1-4 genes, and the full variable domain is: DVKVTQSSRYLVKRTGEKVFLECVQDMDHENMFWYRQDPGLGLRLIYFSYDVKMKEKGDIPEGYSVSREKKERFSLILESASTNQTSMYLCASSFRRGWEKLFFGSGTQLSVL.